This TCR beta chain was found in a study of T-cell memory formation after mild COVID-19. The CDR3 length is 13 residues. The germline gives CDR1 MGHRA, CDR2 YSYEKL. The V end lost 1 base, the J end lost 6 bases, and 8 bases lay between the germline ends. Constant-segment primers served in 5'RACE that generated TCR alpha and TCR beta cDNA libraries bearing sample barcodes and UMIs. In TCRdb, the 5' RACE reads were re-called with MiXCR into one record per CDR3 protein. The sample shows 350,000 to 450,000 distinct CDR3 sequences, around 20% of them seen only once. Study outcomes and limitations: Among CD4+ contracting clones, most were CM and EM, and CD8+ ones EMRA.

This clonotype appeared a few times. Antigen unknown. This TCR was sampled from an adult woman who had mild COVID-19 (a few samples of this study predate the infection). Cell type and time point are not known. The V and J genes are TRBV4-1 and TRBJ2-3; no clear D gene. Sequenced: PBMCs or a T cell subset sorted from them (not recorded which). In DNA form, the CDR3 reads TGCGCCAGCAGCCAAGGTGTCCGTGATACGCAGTATTTT. Its protein product is CASSQGVRDTQYF.